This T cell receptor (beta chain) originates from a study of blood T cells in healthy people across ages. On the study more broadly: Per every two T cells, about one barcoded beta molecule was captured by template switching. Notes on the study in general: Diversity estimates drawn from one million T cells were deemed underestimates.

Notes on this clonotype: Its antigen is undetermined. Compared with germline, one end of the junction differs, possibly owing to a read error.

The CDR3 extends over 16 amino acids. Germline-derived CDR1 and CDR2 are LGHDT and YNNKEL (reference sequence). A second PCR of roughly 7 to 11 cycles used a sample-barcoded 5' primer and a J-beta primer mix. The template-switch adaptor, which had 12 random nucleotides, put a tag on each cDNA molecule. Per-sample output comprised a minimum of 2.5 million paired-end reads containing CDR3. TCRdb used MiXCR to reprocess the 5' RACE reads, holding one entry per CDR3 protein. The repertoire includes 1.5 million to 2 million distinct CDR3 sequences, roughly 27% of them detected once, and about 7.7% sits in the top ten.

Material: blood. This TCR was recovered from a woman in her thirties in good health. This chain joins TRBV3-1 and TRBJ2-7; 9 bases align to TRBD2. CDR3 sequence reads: CASSQDPAGGRGERYF. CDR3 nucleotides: TGTGCCAGCAGCCAAGATCCGGCGGGAGGGCGTGGCGAGCGGTACTTC.